Reported below is one T cell receptor (beta chain). These data are taken from a study of blood T cell repertoires in COVID-19. Authors' methods: Cell counts per sample came from amplifying reference gene primers. TCRdb's copy holds only in-frame clones and misses some; the assay was immunoSEQ multiplex PCR. For V, J and clone size, that table is used; D and trimming come from the DNA. The profile covers around 220,000 clones, with less than 90% appearing a single time and approximately 6.6% taken by the ten largest. Participants were aged about 18 to 95 years, lived in around 25 US areas, and enrolled virtually. Cohort 3 recovery required two negative PCRs, clearance, or symptom resolution. The germline gives CDR1 MDHEN, CDR2 SYDVKM. The CDR3 loop spans 13 amino acids. V was pared by 8 bases and J by 6 bases, with 16 bases between.

This clonotype was sampled from a middle-aged woman who had recovered from COVID-19. This chain joins TRBV28 and TRBJ1-1; a weak D match, TRBD1 (6 bases). Sequenced input: PBMCs or T cells enriched from blood (not recorded which). DNA for the CDR3: TGTGCCAGCTCCGGGGGGGGGCGCCCTGAAGCTTTCTTT. Translated, it gives CASSGGGRPEAFF.